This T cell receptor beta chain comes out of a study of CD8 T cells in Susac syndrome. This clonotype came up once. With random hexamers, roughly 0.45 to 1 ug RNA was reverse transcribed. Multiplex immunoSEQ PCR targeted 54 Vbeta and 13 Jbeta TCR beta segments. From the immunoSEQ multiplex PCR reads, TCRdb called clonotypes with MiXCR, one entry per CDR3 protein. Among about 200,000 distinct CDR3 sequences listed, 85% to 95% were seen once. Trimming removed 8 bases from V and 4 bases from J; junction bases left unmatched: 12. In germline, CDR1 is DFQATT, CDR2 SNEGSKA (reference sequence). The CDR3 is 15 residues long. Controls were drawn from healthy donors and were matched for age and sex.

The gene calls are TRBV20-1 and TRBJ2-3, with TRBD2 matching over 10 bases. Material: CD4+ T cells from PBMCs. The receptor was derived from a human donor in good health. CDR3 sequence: CSSKAERGGPDTQYF. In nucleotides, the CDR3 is TGCAGTTCAAAGGCAGAGCGGGGGGGCCCAGATACGCAGTATTTT.